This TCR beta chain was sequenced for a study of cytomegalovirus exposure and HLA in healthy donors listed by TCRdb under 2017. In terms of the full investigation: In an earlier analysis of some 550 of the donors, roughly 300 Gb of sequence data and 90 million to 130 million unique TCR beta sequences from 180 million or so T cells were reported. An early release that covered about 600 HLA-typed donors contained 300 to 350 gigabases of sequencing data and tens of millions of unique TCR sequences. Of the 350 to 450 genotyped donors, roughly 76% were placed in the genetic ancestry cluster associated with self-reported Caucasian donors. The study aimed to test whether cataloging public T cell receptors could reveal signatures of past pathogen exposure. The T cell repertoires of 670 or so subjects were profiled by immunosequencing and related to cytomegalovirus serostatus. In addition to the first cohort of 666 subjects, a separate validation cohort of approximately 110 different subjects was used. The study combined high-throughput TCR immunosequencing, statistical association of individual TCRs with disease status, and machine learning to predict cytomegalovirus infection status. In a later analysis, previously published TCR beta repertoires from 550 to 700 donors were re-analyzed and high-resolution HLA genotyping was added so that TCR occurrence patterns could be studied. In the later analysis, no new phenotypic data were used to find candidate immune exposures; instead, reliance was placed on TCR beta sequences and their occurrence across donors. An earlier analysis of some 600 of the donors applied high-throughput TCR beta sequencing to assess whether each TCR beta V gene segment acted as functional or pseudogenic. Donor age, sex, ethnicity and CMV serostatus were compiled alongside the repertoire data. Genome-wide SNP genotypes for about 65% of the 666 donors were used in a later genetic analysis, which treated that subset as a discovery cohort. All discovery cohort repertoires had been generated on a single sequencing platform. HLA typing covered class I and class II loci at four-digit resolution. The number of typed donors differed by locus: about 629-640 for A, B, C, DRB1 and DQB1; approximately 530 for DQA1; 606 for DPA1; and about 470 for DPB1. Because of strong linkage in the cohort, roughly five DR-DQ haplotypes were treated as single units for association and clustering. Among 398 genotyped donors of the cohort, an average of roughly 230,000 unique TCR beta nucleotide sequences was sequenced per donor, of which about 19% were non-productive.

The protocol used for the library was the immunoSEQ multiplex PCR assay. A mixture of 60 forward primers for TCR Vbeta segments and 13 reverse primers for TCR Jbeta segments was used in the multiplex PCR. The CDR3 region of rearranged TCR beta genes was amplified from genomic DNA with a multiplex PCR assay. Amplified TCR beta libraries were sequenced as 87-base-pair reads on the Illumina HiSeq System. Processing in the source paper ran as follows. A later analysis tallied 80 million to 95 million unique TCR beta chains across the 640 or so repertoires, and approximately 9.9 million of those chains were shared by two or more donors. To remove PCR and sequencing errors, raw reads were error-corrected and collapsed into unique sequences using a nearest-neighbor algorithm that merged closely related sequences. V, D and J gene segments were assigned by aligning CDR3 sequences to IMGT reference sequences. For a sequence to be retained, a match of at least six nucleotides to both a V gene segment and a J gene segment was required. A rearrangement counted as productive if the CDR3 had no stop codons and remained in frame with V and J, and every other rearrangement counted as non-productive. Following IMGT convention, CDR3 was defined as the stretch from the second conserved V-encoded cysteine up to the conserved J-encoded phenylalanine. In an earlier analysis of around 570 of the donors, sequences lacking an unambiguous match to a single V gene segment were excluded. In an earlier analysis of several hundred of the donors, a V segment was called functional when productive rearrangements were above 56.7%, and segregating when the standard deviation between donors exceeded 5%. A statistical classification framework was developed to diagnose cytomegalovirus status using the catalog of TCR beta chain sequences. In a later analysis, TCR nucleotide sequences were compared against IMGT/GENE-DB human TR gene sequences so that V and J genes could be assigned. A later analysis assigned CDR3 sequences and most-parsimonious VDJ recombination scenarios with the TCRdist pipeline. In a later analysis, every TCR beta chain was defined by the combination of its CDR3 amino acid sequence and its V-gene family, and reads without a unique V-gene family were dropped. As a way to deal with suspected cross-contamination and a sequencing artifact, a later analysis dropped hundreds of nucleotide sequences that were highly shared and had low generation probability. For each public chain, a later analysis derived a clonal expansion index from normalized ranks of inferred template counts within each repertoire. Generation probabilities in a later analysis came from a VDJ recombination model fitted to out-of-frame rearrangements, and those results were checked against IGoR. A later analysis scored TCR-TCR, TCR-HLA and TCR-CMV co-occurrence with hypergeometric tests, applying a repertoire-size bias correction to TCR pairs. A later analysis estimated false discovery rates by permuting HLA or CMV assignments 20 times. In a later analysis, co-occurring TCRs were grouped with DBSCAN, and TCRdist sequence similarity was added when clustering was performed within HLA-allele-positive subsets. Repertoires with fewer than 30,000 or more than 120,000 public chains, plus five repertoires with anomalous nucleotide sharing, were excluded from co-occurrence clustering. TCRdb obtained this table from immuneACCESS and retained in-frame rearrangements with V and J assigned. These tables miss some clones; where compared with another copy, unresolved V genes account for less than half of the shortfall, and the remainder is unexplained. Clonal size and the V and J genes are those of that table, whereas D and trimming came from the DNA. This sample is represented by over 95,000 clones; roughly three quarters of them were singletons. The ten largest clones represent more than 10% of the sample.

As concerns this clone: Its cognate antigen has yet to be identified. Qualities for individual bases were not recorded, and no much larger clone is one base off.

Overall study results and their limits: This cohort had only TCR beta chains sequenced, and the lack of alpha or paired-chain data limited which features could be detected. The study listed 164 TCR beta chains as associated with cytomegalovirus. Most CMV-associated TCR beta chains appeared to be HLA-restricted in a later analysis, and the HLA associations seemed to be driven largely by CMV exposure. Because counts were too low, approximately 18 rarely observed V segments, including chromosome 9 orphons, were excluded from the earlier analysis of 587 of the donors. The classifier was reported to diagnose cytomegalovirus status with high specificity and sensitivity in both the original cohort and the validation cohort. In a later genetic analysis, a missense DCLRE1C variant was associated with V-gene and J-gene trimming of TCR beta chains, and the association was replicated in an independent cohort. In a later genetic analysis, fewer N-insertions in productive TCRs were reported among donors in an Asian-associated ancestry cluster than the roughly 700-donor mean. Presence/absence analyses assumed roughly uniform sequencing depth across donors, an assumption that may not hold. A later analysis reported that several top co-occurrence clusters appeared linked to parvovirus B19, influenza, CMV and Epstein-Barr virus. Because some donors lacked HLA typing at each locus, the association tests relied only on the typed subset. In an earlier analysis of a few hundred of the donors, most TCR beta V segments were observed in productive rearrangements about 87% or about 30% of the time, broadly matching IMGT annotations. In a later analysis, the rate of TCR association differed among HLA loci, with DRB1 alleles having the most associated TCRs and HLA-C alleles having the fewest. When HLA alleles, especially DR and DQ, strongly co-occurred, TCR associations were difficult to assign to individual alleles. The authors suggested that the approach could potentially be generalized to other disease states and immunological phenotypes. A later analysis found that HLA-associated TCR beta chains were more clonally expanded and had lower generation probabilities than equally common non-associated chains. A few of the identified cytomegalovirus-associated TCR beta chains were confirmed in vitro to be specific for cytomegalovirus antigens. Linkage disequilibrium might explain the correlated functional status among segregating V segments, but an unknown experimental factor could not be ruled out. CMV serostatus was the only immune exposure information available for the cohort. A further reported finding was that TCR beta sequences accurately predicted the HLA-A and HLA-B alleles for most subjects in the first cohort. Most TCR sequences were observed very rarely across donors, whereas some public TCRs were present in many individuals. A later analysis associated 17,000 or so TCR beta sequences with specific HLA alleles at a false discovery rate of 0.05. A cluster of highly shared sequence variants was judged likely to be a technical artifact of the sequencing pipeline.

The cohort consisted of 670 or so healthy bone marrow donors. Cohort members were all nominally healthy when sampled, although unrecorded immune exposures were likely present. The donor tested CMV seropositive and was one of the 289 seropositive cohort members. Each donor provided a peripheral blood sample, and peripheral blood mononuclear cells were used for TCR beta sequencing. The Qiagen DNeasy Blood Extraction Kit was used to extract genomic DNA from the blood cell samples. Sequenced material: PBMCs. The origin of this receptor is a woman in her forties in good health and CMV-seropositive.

In nucleotide form, the sequence is TGTGCCAGCAGAATGGGGCCCGGGGAGCTGTTTTTT. Translated, this is CASRMGPGELFF. The chain is made from TRBV2 and TRBJ2-2; TRBD1 is a possible D gene, resting on 5 matching bases. The CDR3, from cysteine to phenylalanine, totals 12 residues. Only the CDR3 region is kept as DNA, spanning 36 bases read in frame from base 1. Between the V and J ends, shortened by 6 bases and 6 bases respectively, the junction contains 8 bases. CDR1 SNHLY and CDR2 FYNNEI were looked up in the germline V gene.